The T cell receptor beta chain under discussion was sequenced for a study of post-analysis software for immune sequencing data. Study details: Progressive-relapsing, secondary progressive and relapsing-remitting multiple sclerosis were among the disease courses included. Study-level findings and limits: Five or six TRBV segments appeared more often in patients than in controls, and TRBV5-6, TRBV5-1 and TRBV20-1 were among these. F-measure co-clustering was strong for batch-matched samples.

V lost 5 bases, J lost 4 bases, and 1 base stayed unmatched. The CDR3 has 14 amino acids. This clonotype showed up just a few times. Its antigen remains unidentified. cDNA libraries of TCR beta carried unique molecular identifiers. TCRdb reprocessed the PCR reads with MiXCR, giving one entry per CDR3 protein. The table has about 620,000 distinct CDR3 sequences, 40% to 50% seen once. The clonotype comes from a girl under 18 with multiple sclerosis. The genes are TRBV12-3 or TRBV12-4 and TRBJ2-1; 11 bases match TRBD2. The sequenced sample consisted of blood. The CDR3 region is CASSTSGRYNEQFF. The DNA for the CDR3 is TGTGCCAGCAGTACTAGCGGGAGATACAATGAGCAGTTCTTC.